This T cell receptor (beta chain) was sequenced for a study of patients and donors after allogeneic stem cell transplantation. Trimming removed 6 bases from V and 1 base from J, with 18 bases in between. This CDR3 has 16 amino acids. Germline V gives CDR1 MNHEY, CDR2 SMNVEV (reference sequence). TCRdb used MiXCR to reprocess the RT-PCR reads, holding one entry per CDR3 protein. Among 85,000 to 90,000 distinct CDR3 sequences listed, under 50% were seen once. The sequenced sample consisted of blood, either unsorted or a sorted T cell fraction (not recorded which). J is TRBJ1-1 and V is TRBV27; no reliable D call. The TCR comes from a human donor who was either an allogeneic HSCT recipient or a stem cell or donor lymphocyte infusion donor (not recorded which). It is not recorded whose cells these are; they may come from a transplant donor. The DNA for the CDR3 is TGTGCCAGCAGATCGGGCAGCCCAGAGAGGAACACTGAAGCTTTCTTT. Protein sequence: CASRSGSPERNTEAFF.